These 26 T cell receptor beta chains were all obtained from the same sample, sequenced in a study of metastatic and nonmetastatic thyroid tumors. Using MiXCR, TCRdb re-called clones from the PCR reads. Of tens of thousands of clones listed, more than 25% are singletons. There were no patients who had received any treatment before thyroid surgery. Material: blood. The origin of the receptors is a female donor with papillary thyroid cancer or a benign thyroid nodule (not recorded which). Some clones in this sample may be carry-over from other donors' samples.

This clone occurred many times. This sequence joins TRBV19 and TRBJ2-7; D is ambiguous. CDR3 length equals 15 residues. Germline V gene lookup returns CDR1 LNHDA and CDR2 SQIVND (reference sequence). V lost 4 bases and J 2 bases, leaving 15 bases between the germline ends. The CDR3 bases are TGTGCCAGTAGTACCATACCGCTAGACACCTACGAGCAGTACGTC. Translated, it gives CASSTIPLDTYEQYV.

This clone was counted many times. The gene calls are TRBV25-1 and TRBJ2-7; D uncertain. This CDR3 has 12 residues. The V gene lost 2 bases and the J gene lost 6 bases, with 8 bases spanning the gap. CDR1 MGHDK and CDR2 SYGVNS come from the germline V gene. CDR3 in amino acids: CASSEMFSEQYV. In nucleotides, the CDR3 is TGTGCCAGCAGTGAAATGTTCTCCGAGCAGTACGTC.

This clone was counted only a few times. The chain has TRBV15 and TRBJ1-5; 9 bases are shared with TRBD1. Germline V gene sequence: CDR1 LNHNV, CDR2 YYDKDF (reference sequence). This CDR3 has 14 residues. J gave up 5 bases and V 4 bases, and 3 bases lay outside the gene matches. The CDR3 here is CATSTGTGHQPQHF. CDR3 DNA sequence: TGTGCCACCAGCACCGGGACAGGGCATCAGCCCCAGCATTTT. Full variable domain (remainder filled in from reference TRBV15 and TRBJ1-5): DAMVIQNPRYQVTQFGKPVTLSCSQTLNHNVMYWYQQKSSQAPKLLFHYYDKDFNNEADTPDNFQSRRPNTSFCFLDIRSPGLGDTAMYLCATSTGTGHQPQHFGDGTRLSIL.

The chain links TRBV6-1 to TRBJ2-7; TRBD1 matches 9 bases. V gave up 5 bases and J gave up 10 bases; unmatched junction bases: 6. CDR1 and CDR2 (germline): MNHNS, SASEGT. The length of the CDR3 is 12 residues. This chain's CDR3 is CASSPGQGRQYF. The CDR3 bases are TGTGCCAGCAGTCCAGGACAGGGGAGACAGTACTTC.

This clone appeared many times. The chain is built from TRBV5-6 and TRBJ2-7; unclear D gene. Germline CDR1 and CDR2: SGHDT and YYEEEE. CDR3 length: 11 amino acids. The V gene lost 0 bases and the J gene lost 4 bases, with 2 bases spanning the gap. For the CDR3, the DNA is TGTGCCAGCAGCTTGGAGTACGAGCAGTACGTC. It is translated as CASSLEYEQYV.

CDR3 residues: CASSKSVNRAWNQPQHF. CDR3 DNA: TGTGCCAGTAGTAAATCGGTAAACAGGGCCTGGAATCAGCCCCAGCATTTT. This chain joins TRBV19 and TRBJ1-5; tentatively, D is TRBD1 (6 bases). The germline V gene encodes CDR1 LNHDA and CDR2 SQIVND (reference sequence). The CDR3 is 17 amino acids. Trimming removed 4 bases at V and 4 bases at J, with 20 bases between.

The chain joins TRBV5-6 to TRBJ2-7; a possible D gene is TRBD1 (6 bases). Germline V CDR1 and CDR2: SGHDT, YYEEEE. This CDR3 region has 15 residues. V lost 4 bases to trimming and J lost 3 bases, with 17 bases between them. The CDR3 DNA sequence: TGTGCCAGCAGCCGTACAGACACAGGGTACTACGAGCAGTACTTC. This translates into CASSRTDTGYYEQYF.

This clone was recorded at least ten times. V gene TRBV5-1 combines with J gene TRBJ1-3; the D is unclear. The germline V and J ends were trimmed by 0 bases and 0 bases, with 7 bases remaining between them. This CDR3 spans 15 amino acids. Germline V gene data show CDR1 as SGHRS and CDR2 as YFSETQ. The CDR3 DNA is TGCGCCAGCAGCTTGGGACTTACCTCTGGAAACACCATATATTTT. Amino acid sequence: CASSLGLTSGNTIYF.

The gene calls are TRBV28 and TRBJ2-7; 9 positions match TRBD2. Trimming removed 7 bases from V and 6 bases from J; junction bases left unmatched: 13. Germline V gene sequence: CDR1 MDHEN, CDR2 SYDVKM. CDR3 length: 15 residues. The CDR3 coding sequence is TGTGCCAGCATACAAAGACTAGCGGTTACATCCGAGCAGTACTTC. Protein product: CASIQRLAVTSEQYF.

The CDR3, as DNA: TGTGCCTGGAGCGGACAGGGCAATGAGCAGTTCTTC. It codes for CAWSGQGNEQFF. The chain employs TRBV30 and TRBJ2-1; 8 bases are shared with TRBD1. V trimming: 3 bases; J trimming: 6 bases; junction bases outside the gene matches: 1. This CDR3 has 12 amino acids. Germline V gene data show CDR1 as GTSNPN and CDR2 as SVGIG (reference sequence).

This clone has more than one count but fewer than ten. This chain joins TRBV2 and TRBJ2-7, with TRBD1 matching over 8 bases. The CDR3 is made up of 14 amino acids. The V gene end was trimmed by 6 bases and the J gene end by 0 bases; junction bases not matched to a gene: 4. Germline CDR1 SNHLY, CDR2 FYNNEI. The CDR3 nucleotides read TGTGCCAGCAGATACGACAGGGGCTCCTACGAGCAGTACTTC. Translating gives CASRYDRGSYEQYF.

This chain uses TRBV19 with TRBJ2-7; either TRBD1 or TRBD2 may fit D (5 bases each). This CDR3 comprises 14 residues. Trimming cost V 7 bases and J 4 bases, with 17 bases left between them. Germline values: CDR1 LNHDA, CDR2 SQIVND (reference sequence). Written as DNA, the CDR3 is TGTGCCAGTACGGCAGGGCCCGGGGCGTACGAGCAGTACTTC. It translates to CASTAGPGAYEQYF. The whole variable domain, remainder taken from reference TRBV19 and TRBJ2-7, is DGGITQSPKYLFRKEGQNVTLSCEQNLNHDAMYWYRQDPGQGLRLIYYSQIVNDFQKGDIAEGYSVSREKKESFPLTVTSAQKNPTAFYLCASTAGPGAYEQYFGPGTRLTVT.

The J gene is TRBJ1-2, the V gene TRBV7-9, with TRBD1 identical over 9 bases. In germline, CDR1 is SEHNR, CDR2 FQNEAQ (reference sequence). Trimming cost V 4 bases and J 7 bases; bases outside gene matches: 10. The CDR3 extends over 15 amino acids. The CDR3 spells CASSSGTGRYSGYTF. The CDR3 DNA follows: TGTGCCAGCAGCTCGGGGACAGGGAGGTACAGTGGCTACACCTTC.

This clone is medium-sized by share. This chain's CDR3 is CASSLGTGPLGGNEQFF. For the CDR3, the DNA is TGTGCCAGCAGTTTAGGGACAGGCCCGCTGGGAGGCAATGAGCAGTTCTTC. The chain couples TRBV28 to TRBJ2-1, with 8 positions matching TRBD1. The V and J ends lost 2 bases and 6 bases, in that order; junction bases with no gene match: 12. The CDR3 is made up of 17 amino acids. Germline CDR1 and CDR2: MDHEN and SYDVKM. Together with reference TRBV28 and TRBJ2-1, the CDR3 gives the full variable domain: DVKVTQSSRYLVKRTGEKVFLECVQDMDHENMFWYRQDPGLGLRLIYFSYDVKMKEKGDIPEGYSVSREKKERFSLILESASTNQTSMYLCASSLGTGPLGGNEQFFGPGTRLTVL.

About this clone itself: The junction departs from the called germline gene at one end, perhaps through a read error. Within the sample, other DNA sequences also encode this same CDR3. The chain is built from TRBV11-2 and TRBJ1-6; 7 bases line up with TRBD1. The germline CDR1 and CDR2 sequences are SGHAT and FQNNGV. The length of the CDR3 is 16 residues. The CDR3 region is CASSRQGPGNNSPLHF. The CDR3 DNA reads TGTGCCAGCAGCAGACAGGGCCCGGGGAATAATTCGCCCCTCCACTTT.

As to this clone: The germline gene is not matched at one end of the junction; a read error may be the cause. J is TRBJ2-2 and V is TRBV12-3 or TRBV12-4; TRBD1 aligns across 7 bases. The CDR3 is made up of 15 amino acids. CDR3 sequence reads: CASSFVTGVTRELFF. The CDR3 DNA follows: TGTGCCAGCAGTTTCGTAACAGGGGTCACCAGGGAGCTGTTTTTT.

The gene calls are TRBV25-1 and TRBJ1-1; D not resolved. Trimming cost V 2 bases and J 4 bases, with 17 bases left between them. The CDR3 is made up of 16 amino acids. Looked up from germline, CDR1 is MGHDK and CDR2 is SYGVNS. CDR3 DNA: TGTGCCAGCAGTGAAAATGTGCCTGACCTCGCCACTGAAGCTTTCTTT. Its protein is CASSENVPDLATEAFF. The full variable domain, completed using reference TRBV25-1 and TRBJ1-1, is EADIYQTPRYLVIGTGKKITLECSQTMGHDKMYWYQQDPGMELHLIHYSYGVNSTEKGDLSSESTVSRIRTEHFPLTLESARPSHTSQYLCASSENVPDLATEAFFGQGTRLTVV.

This clone was observed many times. At one boundary the junction diverges from the germline segment, which might be a read error. The chain employs TRBV20-1 and TRBJ2-2, with D unclear. This CDR3 has 11 amino acids. CDR1 is DFQATT, CDR2 SNEGSKA, per germline (reference sequence). The CDR3 spells CSARDERELFF. CDR3 DNA: TGCAGTGCCAGAGACGAGAGGGAGCTGTTTTTT.

This clone is deemed medium-sized. The chain has TRBV19 and TRBJ2-1; possibly TRBD1 or TRBD2 for D (5 bases each). The CDR3 has 15 amino acids. With 0 bases removed from V and 6 bases from J, the gap between germline ends came to 12 bases. The germline gives CDR1 LNHDA, CDR2 SQIVND (reference sequence). CDR3 in amino acids: CASSIDLGRGNEQFF. CDR3 sequence (DNA): TGTGCCAGTAGTATAGATCTGGGACGGGGCAATGAGCAGTTCTTC.

The chain links TRBV11-2 to TRBJ2-3; 11 positions match TRBD2. V was pared by 4 bases and J by 3 bases, with 12 bases of the junction left unmatched. Per the germline V gene, CDR1 is SGHAT and CDR2 is FQNNGV. CDR3 length equals 18 residues. CDR3 nucleotides: TGTGCCAGCAGCTCGCCCATAGCGGGAGGGAGGGGGACAGATACGCAGTATTTT. This codes for CASSSPIAGGRGTDTQYF.

By sample fraction, this clone is medium-sized. J is TRBJ1-1 and V is TRBV12-3 or TRBV12-4; D is uncertain. V shed 2 bases and J shed 1 base, with 5 bases lying between them. This CDR3 comprises 13 residues. The CDR3 DNA is TGTGCCAGCAGTTTATGGCAGAACACTGAAGCTTTCTTT. Protein product: CASSLWQNTEAFF.

This clone is labeled medium-sized (0.01 to 0.1%). This chain connects TRBV6-6 to TRBJ2-1; 10 bases map to TRBD2. Unmatched junction bases numbered 11, after V lost 2 bases and J lost 7 bases. The CDR3 sequence is 17 residues long. Looked up from germline, CDR1 is MNHNY and CDR2 is SVGAGI (reference sequence). CDR3 sequence: CASSYGASGSMRNEQFF. DNA of the CDR3: TGTGCCAGCAGTTACGGGGCTAGCGGGAGTATGAGGAATGAGCAGTTCTTC.

This clone was counted a few times. The chain is built from TRBV20-1 and TRBJ2-7; D uncertain. Trimming removed 1 base at V and 5 bases at J, with 9 bases between. This CDR3 is 12 amino acids long. Germline V gene sequence: CDR1 DFQATT, CDR2 SNEGSKA (reference sequence). The CDR3 region has the DNA TGCAGTGCTAGAGTTTCGGACCACGAGCAGTACTTC. This sequence encodes CSARVSDHEQYF.

This clone was recorded a few times. The chain carries TRBV11-1 and TRBJ2-7, with D maybe TRBD1 (5 bases). Germline assignment: CDR1 SGHAT and CDR2 FQDESV (reference sequence). Deletions cut 1 base from V and 4 bases from J, with 11 bases between. The CDR3 is 14 amino acids. Here the CDR3 DNA reads TGTGCCAGCAGCTTAGAGGGGTACGGGTACGAGCAGTACTTC. Its translation: CASSLEGYGYEQYF.

By sample fraction, this clone is medium-sized. The genes are TRBV10-3 and TRBJ2-7, with TRBD2 identical over 8 bases. The CDR3 is 12 residues long. V shed 10 bases, J shed 7 bases, and the junction held 9 bases outside the gene matches. The germline V gene has CDR1 ENHRY and CDR2 SYGVKD. In DNA, the CDR3 is TGTGCCACCGGGACTAGACTGGGGGAGCAGTACGTC. It is translated as CATGTRLGEQYV.

This rearrangement joins TRBV5-1 to TRBJ2-1, with D perhaps matching TRBD1 (6 bases). CDR1 is SGHRS and CDR2 is YFSETQ in the germline V gene. The CDR3 is 13 residues long. Between the trimmed V and J ends, which lost 6 bases and 6 bases, there was a span of 13 bases. The CDR3 sequence: CASKQGVGNEQFF. The CDR3 nucleotides read TGCGCCAGCAAACAGGGAGTAGGCAATGAGCAGTTCTTC.